This TCR beta chain was recorded in a study of cytomegalovirus exposure and HLA in healthy donors. Germline V CDR1 and CDR2: GTSNPN, SVGIG (reference sequence). The length of the CDR3 is 14 residues. V was clipped by 4 bases and J by 5 bases, with 16 bases between them. Method: immunoSEQ multiplex PCR; TCRdb's copy keeps in-frame clones and lacks some. This table has approximately 110,000 clones, 88% appearing once. The clonotype originates from a woman younger than 30 in good health and CMV-seronegative. Sequenced: PBMCs. V gene TRBV30 combines with J gene TRBJ2-3, with a weak D call TRBD2 (6 bases). CDR3 loop: CAWKSGGMIDTQYF. The CDR3 region has the DNA TGTGCCTGGAAATCTGGCGGGATGATAGATACGCAGTATTTT.